This entry features one T cell receptor (beta chain) sequence. The antigen it binds to is not known. No much larger clone exists at a distance of one base, and base qualities are not known. As encoded in the germline V gene, CDR1 is MNHNS while CDR2 is SASEGT. CDR3 length: 16 amino acids, cysteine to phenylalanine. Only the CDR3 part of the read is kept: 48 bases, read in frame from the first base. V loses 6 bases, J loses 2 bases, and the germline ends lie 18 bases apart. The sample is drawn from a study of early T cells in non-severe SARS-CoV-2 infection (dated by TCRdb to the early 2020s). For the study in its entirety: Bulk RNA from unsorted whole blood was used for TCR sequencing, so alpha and beta chains could not be paired.

Libraries came from 5' RACE. The reads were generated on a NextSeq 500. In the TCR library protocol, unique molecular identifiers were attached to individual cDNA molecules to correct for PCR bias and sequencing error. Both TCR alpha and beta chains were sequenced, and tight co-correlation was observed between alpha and beta sequence abundances in each sample. The published analysis was carried out like this. V gene, J gene and CDR3 annotation of TCR sequences was performed with Decombinator V4. Expanded TCRs were defined as changing significantly between any two time points under a Poisson model with p below 0.0001. TCR abundances were normalised to the total number of TCRs sequenced per sample and were expressed as counts per million. MAIT TCRs were defined by TRAV1-2 paired with TRAJ12, TRAJ20 or TRAJ33, and iNKT TCRs by TRAV10 paired with TRAJ18. VDJdb, accessed on 1 November 2021, was searched for TCRs annotated for CMV, EBV and SARS-CoV-2, and TCRs annotated for more than one antigen were excluded. Clones were called with MiXCR by TCRdb after fastp trimmed the public reads at Q25, and only in-frame beta chains were retained. Rows are unified per CDR3 protein, each entry keeping the most common DNA and genes. For this entry, the V and J calls and clone size follow TCRdb and not the study's own pipeline. The sample table shows about 99,000 distinct CDR3 sequences, and over 15% are seen once. The ten largest clones take up roughly 1.3% of the sample.

A case-control design nested within a healthcare worker cohort in London, UK, was used, with weekly nasopharyngeal swab PCR tests and blood sampling performed. Healthcare workers were recruited between 23 and 31 March 2020, during the week of the UK lockdown, and were followed weekly for up to roughly 15 weeks. Here is what the overall study found, with its caveats: VDJdb matching was skewed toward anti-spike CD8 responses, so virus-specific expansions were likely underestimated and private and CD4 specificities were missed.

The chain couples TRBV6-1 to TRBJ2-3; no D gene is confidently identified. This clonotype was sampled from an adult who was a healthcare worker with PCR-confirmed SARS-CoV-2 infection or an uninfected control (not recorded which). Sequences were obtained from whole blood. The CDR3 has the sequence CASSIRSRDFTDTQYF. The base sequence is TGTGCCAGCAGCATCCGAAGTCGTGATTTCACAGATACGCAGTATTTT.